The 17 T cell receptor beta chains in this list originate from one sample, sequenced in a study of identical twins. TCRdb called the 5' RACE reads again in MiXCR, with one record for every CDR3 protein. The sample includes hundreds of thousands of distinct CDR3 sequences, approximately 6.1% seen only once; the top ten take under 2%. Sequencing was performed on naive T cells sorted from blood. The receptors derive from a man aged 18-30 years in good health.

V is TRBV3-1 and J is TRBJ2-5; the D is unclear. Looked up from germline, CDR1 is LGHDT and CDR2 is YNNKEL (reference sequence). Deletions cut 3 bases from V and 2 bases from J, with 13 bases between. The CDR3 length is 15 residues. The CDR3 DNA reads TGTGCCAGCAGCCACCTCGGACGGCGGCAAGAGACCCAGTACTTC. Translated: CASSHLGRRQETQYF.

As concerns this clonotype: No conserved phenylalanine or tryptophan is present at the end of the CDR3, so a read error is the likely explanation. The chain employs TRBV28 and TRBJ2-4; 7 bases agree with TRBD2. The CDR3 is 15 amino acids. The J segment lost 2 bases and the V segment lost 3 bases, leaving 4 bases of the junction unmatched. The germline gives CDR1 MDHEN, CDR2 SYDVKM. The CDR3 coding sequence is TGTGCCAGCAGTTTTACGGGAGGAACCAAAAACATTCAGTACCTC. Translation gives CASSFTGGTKNIQYL.

This clonotype was seen many times. The chain carries TRBV4-1 and TRBJ2-5; 12 bases agree with TRBD2. The germline V gene has CDR1 MGHRA and CDR2 YSYEKL. The CDR3 runs 18 residues. V was clipped by 4 bases and J by 2 bases; unmatched bases: 11. The CDR3 region has the DNA TGCGCCAGCAGCCTGACATCGGGACTAGCGGGTTCGCAAGAGACCCAGTACTTC. Its protein is CASSLTSGLAGSQETQYF.

The V call is TRBV11-3, the J call TRBJ1-1; D may be TRBD1 (5 bases). CDR1 and CDR2 from the germline V gene are SGHNT and YENEEA. The V end lost 2 bases, the J end lost 4 bases, and 14 bases lay between the germline ends. The CDR3 is 15 amino acids. Here the CDR3 DNA reads TGTGCCAGCAGCTTACTCCGGCCGGGGGGCACTGAAGCTTTCTTT. This translates into CASSLLRPGGTEAFF.

This clonotype showed up many times. The chain combines TRBV5-1 with TRBJ2-2; 11 nucleotides align to TRBD2. The length of the CDR3 is 18 residues. Germline V gene data show CDR1 as SGHRS and CDR2 as YFSETQ. V lost 2 bases to trimming and J lost 0 bases; unmatched junction nucleotides: 6. The CDR3: CASSFGLAGLSNTGELFF. The CDR3 DNA is TGCGCCAGCAGCTTCGGACTAGCGGGCCTTTCGAACACCGGGGAGCTGTTTTTT.

The chain combines TRBV6-1 with TRBJ2-7, with D unresolved. Germline CDR1 and CDR2: MNHNS and SASEGT. The V gene lost 5 bases and the J gene lost 3 bases, with 14 bases spanning the gap. The CDR3 runs 14 residues. Here the CDR3 reads CASSPSHANYEQYF. CDR3 coding DNA: TGTGCCAGCAGTCCCTCTCACGCTAACTACGAGCAGTACTTC.

The CDR3, as DNA: TGCAGTGCTATGTCTAGCGGGAGCCATACGCAGTATTTT. It translates to CSAMSSGSHTQYF. V gene TRBV20-1 combines with J gene TRBJ2-3; 10 bases match TRBD2. Germline CDR1 DFQATT, CDR2 SNEGSKA (reference sequence). The CDR3 is 13 residues long. J gave up 7 bases and V 4 bases, and 5 bases lay outside the gene matches.

This clonotype was seen many times. The rearrangement links TRBV29-1 to TRBJ1-1; 7 positions agree with TRBD1. The V segment lost 6 bases and the J segment 0 bases; nucleotides outside the gene matches: 7. The CDR3 is made up of 14 amino acids. CDR1 SQVTM and CDR2 ANQGSEA come from the germline V gene. CDR3 in DNA: TGCAGCGTCCTATTCCAGGGGGTGAACACTGAAGCTTTCTTT. Its translation is CSVLFQGVNTEAFF.

This clonotype was detected many times. In DNA form, the CDR3 reads TGTGCCAGCAGTTTCCTGGGACCTAATGACGAGCAGTACTTC. Translating gives CASSFLGPNDEQYF. This chain connects TRBV27 to TRBJ2-7; D possibly matches TRBD1 or TRBD2 (5 bases each). V lost 3 bases, J lost 5 bases, and 14 bases lay in between. The CDR3 sequence is 14 residues long. CDR1 is MNHEY, CDR2 SMNVEV, per germline (reference sequence).

This chain joins TRBV4-2 and TRBJ1-5, with D possibly matching TRBD1 (5 bases). The CDR3 runs 19 residues. Trimming took off 0 bases at V and 5 bases at J, with 23 bases between the two ends. Germline CDR1 reads LGHNA; CDR2 reads YNFKEQ. The CDR3 loop reads CASSQEKGRGLTPDQPQHF. CDR3 nucleotides: TGTGCCAGCAGCCAAGAAAAGGGGAGGGGCCTCACTCCGGATCAGCCCCAGCATTTT.

In this sample, this clonotype turned up a few times. This chain joins TRBV7-2 and TRBJ2-2; a weak D match, TRBD2 (5 bases). V was clipped by 5 bases and J by 5 bases, with 18 bases between them. Germline CDR1 reads SGHTA; CDR2 reads FQGNSA. The CDR3 is 16 residues long. Written as DNA, the CDR3 is TGTGCCAGCAGCCTACCGGGTGTGGACTGGACCGGGGAGCTGTTTTTT. Residues: CASSLPGVDWTGELFF. The whole variable domain, filled in from reference TRBV7-2 and TRBJ2-2, reads GAGVSQSPSNKVTEKGKDVELRCDPISGHTALYWYRQSLGQGLEFLIYFQGNSAPDKSGLPSDRFSAERTGGSVSTLTIQRTQQEDSAVYLCASSLPGVDWTGELFFGEGSRLTVL.

At least ten counts were recorded for this clonotype. This rearrangement joins TRBV7-2 to TRBJ2-6; D is unresolved. The CDR3 spans 14 residues. Germline lookup yields CDR1 SGHTA and CDR2 FQGNSA. V was cut by 0 bases and J by 2 bases, with 2 bases left in between. The CDR3: CASSLATGANVLTF. Here the CDR3 DNA reads TGTGCCAGCAGCTTAGCAACTGGGGCCAACGTCCTGACTTTC. The full variable domain, in which reference TRBV7-2 and TRBJ2-6 provide the parts outside the CDR3, is GAGVSQSPSNKVTEKGKDVELRCDPISGHTALYWYRQSLGQGLEFLIYFQGNSAPDKSGLPSDRFSAERTGGSVSTLTIQRTQQEDSAVYLCASSLATGANVLTFGAGSRLTVL.

This clonotype was counted ten times or more. The V call is TRBV12-3 or TRBV12-4, the J call TRBJ1-5; 9 bases are a match to TRBD1. J lost 3 bases, V lost 2 bases, and 5 bases had no gene match. The CDR3 length is 16 residues. Written as DNA, the CDR3 is TGTGCCAGCAGTTTACCCGGGACAGGGCCCAATCAGCCCCAGCATTTT. As protein: CASSLPGTGPNQPQHF.

In its sample, this clonotype was seen many times. This chain links TRBV6-6 with TRBJ1-4, with a tentative D call TRBD1 (5 bases). The V end was cut by 2 bases, the J end by 12 bases, with 10 bases between. The CDR3 sequence is 12 residues long. CDR1 and CDR2 from the germline V gene are MNHNY and SVGAGI (reference sequence). The CDR3 coding sequence is TGTGCCAGCAGTTACCTCGGGGGGGAACTGTTTTTT. Protein sequence: CASSYLGGELFF.

This clonotype was recorded at least ten times. This chain joins TRBV7-9 and TRBJ2-7; D is perhaps TRBD2 (5 bases). V shed 5 bases and J shed 6 bases, with 11 bases lying between them. Germline CDR1 reads SEHNR; CDR2 reads FQNEAQ (reference sequence). The CDR3 runs 12 residues. In DNA, the CDR3 is TGTGCCAGCAGCGAAGGGAGATCCGAGCAGTACGTC. It specifies CASSEGRSEQYV.

The rearrangement links TRBV5-1 to TRBJ1-2, with D uncertain. Looked up from germline, CDR1 is SGHRS and CDR2 is YFSETQ. V dropped 3 bases and J dropped 0 bases, with 9 bases sitting between them. The CDR3 has 14 residues. CDR3: CASSSLLTNYGYTF. CDR3 DNA: TGCGCCAGCAGCTCCCTCTTGACTAACTATGGCTACACCTTC.

The rearrangement links TRBV7-9 to TRBJ2-1; no reliable D call. CDR1 is SEHNR, CDR2 FQNEAQ, per germline (reference sequence). This CDR3 is built from 14 residues. With 2 bases removed from V and 8 bases from J, the gap between germline ends came to 13 bases. CDR3 sequence reads: CASSLRQGFYEQFF. CDR3 nucleotide sequence: TGTGCCAGCAGCTTACGTCAAGGGTTCTATGAGCAGTTCTTC.